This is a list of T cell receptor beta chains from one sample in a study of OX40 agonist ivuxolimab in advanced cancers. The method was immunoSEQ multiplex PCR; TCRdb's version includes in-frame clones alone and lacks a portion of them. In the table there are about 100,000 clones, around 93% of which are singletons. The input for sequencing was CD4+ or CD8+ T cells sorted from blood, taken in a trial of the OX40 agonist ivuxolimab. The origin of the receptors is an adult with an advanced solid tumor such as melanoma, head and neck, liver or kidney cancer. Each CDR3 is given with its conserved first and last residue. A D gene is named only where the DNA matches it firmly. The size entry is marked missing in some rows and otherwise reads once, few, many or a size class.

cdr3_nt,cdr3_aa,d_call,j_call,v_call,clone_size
TGCGCCAGCAGTGAGCCTAGCGTAACCTACGAGCAGTACTTC,CASSEPSVTYEQYF,.,TRBJ2-7,TRBV10-2,once
TGTGCCACCCCCTTTTGGCGGGAGTACGAGCAGTACTTC,CATPFWREYEQYF,TRBD2,TRBJ2-7,TRBV9,.
TGCAGCGTGCCCCGGGCAGGGGGCACTGAAGCTTTCTTT,CSVPRAGGTEAFF,TRBD1,TRBJ1-1,TRBV29-1,.
TGCGCCAGCAGTGAGTGGCGGGAGTTTGCAGATACGCAGTATTTT,CASSEWREFADTQYF,TRBD2,TRBJ2-3,TRBV10-2,.
TGTGCCAGTAGTAAGCAGGGAGGTCCCTCTGGGGCCAACGTCCTGACTTTC,CASSKQGGPSGANVLTF,.,TRBJ2-6,TRBV19,.
TGTGCCAGCAGCCCGGGGACTAGCGGGAGGGCGGGGGAGCAGTACTTC,CASSPGTSGRAGEQYF,TRBD2,TRBJ2-7,TRBV5-4,.
TGCGCCAGCAGCAGGGACAGGGGATTAACCGGGGAGCTGTTTTTT,CASSRDRGLTGELFF,TRBD1,TRBJ2-2,TRBV10-2,.
TGCGCCAGCAGCAAATCCGGGACTAGCGGATACAATGAGCAGTTCTTC,CASSKSGTSGYNEQFF,TRBD2,TRBJ2-1,TRBV5-1,.
TGTGCCAGTAGTATAAGGGTAGGGGTCACCTACGAGCAGTACTTC,CASSIRVGVTYEQYF,.,TRBJ2-7,TRBV19,.
TGTGCCAGCAGTGGGCGATCTAGCGGTAGCACAGATACGCAGTATTTT,CASSGRSSGSTDTQYF,TRBD2,TRBJ2-3,TRBV6-1,once
TGTGCCAGCAGTGAATTGGGGGGAGAGGTTCGCGAGCAGTACTTC,CASSELGGEVREQYF,.,TRBJ2-7,TRBV25-1,.